This passage covers 20 T cell receptor beta chains from one sample sequenced in a study of cytomegalovirus exposure and HLA in healthy donors. Clones were sequenced by immunoSEQ multiplex PCR, and TCRdb holds only the in-frame ones, with some missing. The data show around 300,000 clones, roughly 88% seen once. Sequenced: PBMCs. The receptors stem from a man younger than 45 in good health and CMV-seronegative.

Only a few counts were recorded for this clone. This sequence joins TRBV5-6 and TRBJ1-5; D is unclear. This CDR3 comprises 14 residues. Trimming took off 1 base at V and 3 bases at J, with 8 bases between the two ends. Germline values: CDR1 SGHDT, CDR2 YYEEEE. The CDR3 loop is CASSLFTVNQPQHF. CDR3 in DNA: TGTGCCAGCAGCTTGTTCACAGTCAATCAGCCCCAGCATTTT.

V and J are TRBV7-2 and TRBJ2-1; 13 positions match TRBD2. V dropped 5 bases and J dropped 4; count of bases not matched to a gene: 8. Germline CDR1 and CDR2: SGHTA and FQGNSA. CDR3 length equals 17 residues. The CDR3 region has the DNA TGTGCCAGCAGCAGACGGACTAGCGGGGGCTTTTACAATGAGCAGTTCTTC. This gives the protein CASSRRTSGGFYNEQFF.

The chain joins TRBV6-5 to TRBJ2-7; 9 positions match TRBD2. The CDR3 runs 15 residues. V was pared by 6 bases and J by 3 bases, with 9 bases of the junction left unmatched. Germline V gene lookup returns CDR1 MNHEY and CDR2 SVGAGI. In DNA form, the CDR3 reads TGTGCCAGCAGCCTCAATAGCGGGGGAGTCTACGAGCAGTACTTC. Amino acid sequence: CASSLNSGGVYEQYF.

The chain has TRBV6-5 and TRBJ2-7; 9 nucleotides match TRBD1. Germline CDR1 reads MNHEY; CDR2 reads SVGAGI. The trim removed 8 bases at V and 3 bases at J, leaving 11 bases unmatched. This CDR3 spans 15 amino acids. This CDR3 is CASPNRDRVFYEQYF. The CDR3 region has the DNA TGTGCCAGCCCGAACCGGGACAGGGTTTTCTACGAGCAGTACTTC.

The chain combines TRBV4-1 with TRBJ2-5, with D possibly matching TRBD1 (5 bases). V lost 1 base and J lost 0, with 12 bases in between. The CDR3 totals 16 residues. Germline-derived CDR1 and CDR2 are MGHRA and YSYEKL. CDR3: CASSQVLGPNQETQYF. The DNA of the CDR3 is TGCGCCAGCAGCCAAGTATTGGGGCCCAACCAAGAGACCCAGTACTTC.

This chain uses TRBV19 with TRBJ1-1; D unclear. The CDR3 spans 12 residues. V was pared by 5 bases and J by 0 bases, with 4 bases between. Germline CDR1 reads LNHDA; CDR2 reads SQIVND (reference sequence). The DNA of the CDR3 is TGTGCCAGTAGTTACTTGAACACTGAAGCTTTCTTT. Its translation: CASSYLNTEAFF.

The V and J genes are TRBV7-9 and TRBJ1-6; 8 bases map to TRBD1. There are 15 residues in the CDR3. Germline V gives CDR1 SEHNR, CDR2 FQNEAQ (reference sequence). V trimming: 2 bases; J trimming: 8 bases; junction bases outside the gene matches: 5. The CDR3 nucleotides are TGTGCCAGCAGCTTAACAGGGGGGGTTTATTCACCCCTCCACTTT. Translation: CASSLTGGVYSPLHF. Supplemented by reference TRBV7-9 and TRBJ1-6, the full variable domain reads DTGVSQNPRHKITKRGQNVTFRCDPISEHNRLYWYRQTLGQGPEFLTYFQNEAQLEKSRLLSDRFSAERPKGSFSTLEIQRTEQGDSAMYLCASSLTGGVYSPLHFGNGTRLTVT.

The V and J genes are TRBV12-2 and TRBJ1-2; TRBD1 is taken as the D call from the table, unchecked against the DNA. TRBV12-2 is flagged as a pseudogene. This CDR3 is 17 amino acids long. CDR3 sequence reads: CASRLAYRTGVNYGYTF. In DNA, the CDR3 is TGTGCAAGTCGCTTAGCCTACAGGACAGGGGTTAACTATGGCTACACCTTC.

This chain joins TRBV7-9 and TRBJ1-3; no clear D. The CDR3 is made up of 14 amino acids. The germline V gene has CDR1 SEHNR and CDR2 FQNEAQ (reference sequence). The germline V and J ends were trimmed by 4 bases and 4 bases, with 11 bases remaining between them. The CDR3 spells CASSSQVSGNTIYF. The CDR3 DNA reads TGTGCCAGCAGCTCCCAGGTGTCGGGAAACACCATATATTTT.

V and J are TRBV11-3 and TRBJ2-5; perhaps TRBD2 as D (6 bases). CDR3 length: 14 residues. Germline V lookup: CDR1 SGHNT, CDR2 YENEEA. V lost 2 bases to trimming and J lost 5 bases, with 12 bases between them. The CDR3 bases are TGTGCCAGCAGCTTACCGGGGGTAGGGGAGACCCAGTACTTC. Its protein product is CASSLPGVGETQYF. Full variable domain (remainder filled in from reference TRBV11-3 and TRBJ2-5): EAGVVQSPRYKIIEKKQPVAFWCNPISGHNTLYWYLQNLGQGPELLIRYENEEAVDDSQLPKDRFSAERLKGVDSTLKIQPAELGDSAVYLCASSLPGVGETQYFGPGTRLLVL.

This chain connects TRBV18 to TRBJ1-4; D is unclear. Trimming left V 4 bases short and J 0 bases short, with 12 bases between. Per germline, CDR1 KGHSH and CDR2 LQKENI. The CDR3 length is 16 residues. The CDR3 DNA reads as TGTGCCAGCTCACAAGTTACAAGTGCAACTAATGAAAAACTGTTTTTT. This translates into CASSQVTSATNEKLFF. The complete variable domain, with remaining parts taken from reference TRBV18 and TRBJ1-4, reads NAGVMQNPRHLVRRRGQEARLRCSPMKGHSHVYWYRQLPEEGLKFMVYLQKENIIDESGMPKERFSAEFPKEGPSILRIQQVVRGDSAAYFCASSQVTSATNEKLFFGSGTQLSVL.

This clone has only a few counts. The gene calls are TRBV25-1 and TRBJ1-6; D call uncertain. Germline values: CDR1 MGHDK, CDR2 SYGVNS. The CDR3 consists of 15 residues. Trimming took off 3 bases at V and 7 bases at J, with 13 bases between the two ends. Here the CDR3 DNA reads TGTGCCAGCAGTGAGAGGGCTGCGGGAAATTCACCCCTCCACTTT. Its protein product is CASSERAAGNSPLHF.

The rearrangement uses TRBV4-2 and TRBJ2-2, with 9 bases identical to TRBD2. Per germline, CDR1 LGHNA and CDR2 YNFKEQ. The CDR3 is 18 amino acids. V dropped 0 bases and J dropped 4; count of bases not matched to a gene: 9. CDR3 in amino acids: CASSQEGGLALSTGELFF. In DNA form, the CDR3 reads TGTGCCAGCAGCCAAGAAGGAGGACTAGCGTTAAGCACCGGGGAGCTGTTTTTT.

The rearrangement uses TRBV5-1 and TRBJ2-7; D uncertain. From germline, CDR1 is SGHRS and CDR2 YFSETQ. Trimming stripped 4 bases from V and 6 bases from J, with 11 bases between. This CDR3 has 12 amino acids. The CDR3 here is CASSPSLGEQYF. The DNA for the CDR3 is TGCGCCAGCAGCCCTAGTCTTGGCGAGCAGTACTTC.

The chain combines TRBV4-2 with TRBJ2-2; 10 nucleotides match TRBD2. V gave up 0 bases and J gave up 7 bases; unmatched junction bases: 5. The germline CDR1 and CDR2 sequences are LGHNA and YNFKEQ. The CDR3 contains 16 residues. CDR3: CASSQERAGGNGELFF. The CDR3 bases are TGTGCCAGCAGCCAAGAACGAGCGGGGGGGAACGGGGAGCTGTTTTTT.

This clone has more than one count but fewer than ten. The genes are TRBV7-2 and TRBJ2-3; maybe TRBD2 (6 bases). V lost 1 base and J lost 3, with 17 bases in between. The CDR3 is 17 amino acids. Germline V CDR1 and CDR2: SGHTA, FQGNSA. CDR3 DNA: TGTGCCAGCAGCTTAGTACCTAGCGTGATTTCTACAGATACGCAGTATTTT. This gives the protein CASSLVPSVISTDTQYF.

The chain employs TRBV7-2 and TRBJ2-2; a weak D match, TRBD1 (6 bases). The germline V gene has CDR1 SGHTA and CDR2 FQGNSA. V was pared by 6 bases and J by 2 bases, with 22 bases between. The CDR3 runs 18 residues. The CDR3 here is CASSYLSTGQFNTGELFF. The CDR3 DNA reads as TGTGCCAGCAGTTATCTATCTACCGGACAGTTTAACACCGGGGAGCTGTTTTTT.

A single count supports this clone. V is TRBV11-2 and J is TRBJ2-3; perhaps TRBD2 as D (5 bases). Germline CDR1 SGHAT, CDR2 FQNNGV. V lost 3 bases and J lost 5, with 12 bases in between. The CDR3 spans 14 residues. The CDR3 DNA reads as TGTGCCAGCAGCTTGACGGGGATGATAGATACGCAGTATTTT. The encoded protein is CASSLTGMIDTQYF.

The V gene is TRBV14, the J gene TRBJ1-2; 9 bases agree with TRBD1. The V and J ends lost 4 bases and 2 bases, in that order; junction bases with no gene match: 5. Germline values: CDR1 SGHDN, CDR2 FVKESK. The CDR3 has 15 residues. The CDR3 DNA reads TGTGCCAGCAGCCGTCCGGGACAGGGAAACTATGGCTACACCTTC. Translating it yields CASSRPGQGNYGYTF.

The rearrangement links TRBV15 to TRBJ2-1, with TRBD1 as a possible D gene (6 bases). V lost 4 bases and J 9 bases, leaving 13 bases between the germline ends. CDR3 length: 13 amino acids. Germline V gives CDR1 LNHNV, CDR2 YYDKDF (reference sequence). The DNA of the CDR3 is TGTGCCACCAGCAAGATACAGGGACCTGAGCAGTTCTTC. It is translated as CATSKIQGPEQFF.